These T cell receptor beta chains were read from a single sample in a study of blood T cell repertoires in COVID-19. Sequencing used immunoSEQ multiplex PCR; TCRdb keeps in-frame clones, though not all of them. Of about 240,000 clones detected, roughly 83% appear once; the ten largest clones hold roughly 9.6%. Sequences were obtained from peripheral blood. All receptors derive from a woman aged 80 or over with acute or convalescent COVID-19. Each CDR3 is given without its conserved first and last residue. D genes are given only for firm matches.

j_call d_call v_call cdr3_aa
TRBJ1-2 NA TRBV5-1 ASSLREAGSSYGYT
TRBJ1-3 NA TRBV2 ASSAEPGRGNTIY
TRBJ1-6 TRBD1 TRBV3-1/TRBV3-2 ASSQVTGSDSPLH
TRBJ1-6 NA TRBV3-1/TRBV3-2 ASRPDRRNSPLH
TRBJ2-4 NA TRBV20-1 SASRPLEGNIQY
TRBJ2-3 TRBD2 TRBV10-3 AISAGTSGVNTQY
TRBJ2-1 NA TRBV5-4 ASRKRQNSYNEQF
TRBJ2-4 TRBD2 TRBV5-6 ASSLWAGVTNIQY
TRBJ2-1 NA TRBV2 ASKRRESNEQF
TRBJ1-6 NA TRBV11-2 ASSLEGGSYNSPLH
TRBJ2-7 NA TRBV10-3 AISVEGSYEQY
TRBJ2-1 NA TRBV18 ASSLRSGENEQF
TRBJ1-3 TRBD1 TRBV10-2 ASSESIGTASGNTIY
TRBJ1-1 TRBD1 TRBV27 ASSSRQGTEAF
TRBJ2-1 TRBD2 TRBV6-5 ATGTSGGAEF
TRBJ2-4 NA TRBV18 ASSPGGVDKNIQY
TRBJ1-1 NA TRBV12-2 ASRRWMGLGF
TRBJ1-2 NA TRBV5-4 ASSPRRTANYGYT
TRBJ2-5 NA TRBV27 ASRNSGRGGETQY
TRBJ2-1 NA TRBV5-5 ASSLPSSSSYNEQF
TRBJ2-5 NA TRBV5-1 ASSLEAGARETQY
TRBJ2-4 TRBD1 TRBV2 ASSDKGAGKNIQY
TRBJ2-6 NA TRBV30 AWRRSSGANVLT
TRBJ1-1 NA TRBV5-8 ASSLGQGFSGVAEAF
TRBJ1-1 TRBD1 TRBV19 ASGTGTGLDTEAF
TRBJ1-3 NA TRBV29-1 SVLQGYTIY
TRBJ2-3 NA TRBV29-1 SVLEDTQY
TRBJ2-2 NA TRBV5-1 ASSLGPPVANTGELF
TRBJ1-4 NA TRBV4-1 ASSLPLATNEKLF
TRBJ1-1 NA TRBV5-6 ASSLAAGSRTEAF
TRBJ2-3 NA TRBV10-3 AISDVVDTQY
TRBJ1-4 TRBD1 TRBV5-4 ASSLGQGRFEKLF
TRBJ1-2 NA TRBV7-9 ASSSPEALYGYT
TRBJ1-3 NA TRBV9 ASSVDSSGNTIY
TRBJ2-3 NA TRBV25-1 ASSDYGTPARGDTQY
TRBJ2-1 TRBD1 TRBV2 ASSEALRTGEF
TRBJ1-6 TRBD1 TRBV7-9 ASSEGTVNSPLH
TRBJ1-2 TRBD1 TRBV6-5 ASRTGTGGGYGYT
TRBJ2-3 NA TRBV5-6 ASSPFLFSTDTQY
TRBJ1-4 TRBD1 TRBV2 ASSEAGTGAEKLF
TRBJ1-1 NA TRBV7-6 ASSPRVRIGTEAF
TRBJ1-4 NA TRBV7-2 ASSPLGAPNEKLF
TRBJ2-7 NA TRBV5-1 ASSPPGPTYEQY
TRBJ1-4 TRBD1 TRBV6-4 ASSDTGASEKLF
TRBJ2-3 TRBD1 TRBV10-2 ASRKPVQGGVGTDTQY